These 12 T cell receptor beta chains came from one sample sequenced in a study of response to subunit inactivated influenza vaccine. MiXCR, run by TCRdb on the RT-PCR reads, gives a single entry per CDR3 protein. The table has about 480,000 distinct CDR3 sequences, approximately 9.9% seen once; the top ten hold roughly 12%. The sequencing here drew on PBMCs from blood, taken roughly 47 days after vaccination. The receptors originated from a man aged 50 or older who received an inactivated influenza vaccine.

This clonotype occurred many times. At one end the junction does not follow the germline gene, possibly because of a read error. The V call is TRBV20-1, the J call TRBJ2-1; D is possibly TRBD1 or TRBD2 (5 bases each). The CDR3 consists of 14 residues. Germline-derived CDR1 and CDR2 are DFQATT and SNEGSKA (reference sequence). The CDR3 is CSARGVNSYNEQFF. The CDR3 nucleotides read TGCAGTGCCAGAGGGGTAAACTCCTACAATGAGCAGTTCTTC.

There are a few counts of this clonotype. V gene TRBV3-1 combines with J gene TRBJ2-6; perhaps D is TRBD1 or TRBD2 (5 bases each). Trimming removed 6 bases at V and 1 base at J, with 10 bases between. Germline values: CDR1 LGHDT, CDR2 YNNKEL (reference sequence). This CDR3 comprises 15 residues. The CDR3 DNA sequence: TGTGCCAGCAGGCAGGGAGCTTCTGGGGCCAACGTCCTGACTTTC. Translation: CASRQGASGANVLTF.

This clonotype was seen only a few times. The chain recombines TRBV20-1 with TRBJ2-7, with 8 bases aligning to TRBD1. Trimming removed 1 base from V and 6 bases from J; junction bases left unmatched: 8. The length of the CDR3 is 14 residues. Germline V gene lookup returns CDR1 DFQATT and CDR2 SNEGSKA (reference sequence). CDR3 residues: CSARVSRGLGEQYF. The CDR3 DNA is TGCAGTGCTAGAGTGTCCAGGGGGCTTGGCGAGCAGTACTTC.

V usage is TRBV11-2 and J usage is TRBJ2-6, with D possibly TRBD2 on 5 matching bases. The CDR3 is 17 amino acids. CDR1 and CDR2 from the germline V gene are SGHAT and FQNNGV. V lost 5 bases and J lost 0, with 14 bases in between. The CDR3 reads CASSKSGLSSGANVLTF. The CDR3 region has the DNA TGTGCCAGCAGCAAAAGCGGCCTGAGCTCTGGGGCCAACGTCCTGACTTTC.

This clonotype was seen a handful of times. The chain carries TRBV7-2 and TRBJ2-7; D gene uncertain. The V and J ends lost 0 bases and 0 bases respectively, with 9 bases between them. The CDR3 extends over 15 amino acids. From germline, CDR1 is SGHTA and CDR2 FQGNSA. CDR3 in DNA: TGTGCCAGCAGCTTAGCGCCGGAGTTCTCCTACGAGCAGTACTTC. Encoded protein: CASSLAPEFSYEQYF.

This clonotype was counted between two and nine times. V gene TRBV20-1 combines with J gene TRBJ2-7; tentative D call: TRBD1 (6 bases). The germline V and J ends were trimmed by 5 bases and 9 bases, with 17 bases remaining between them. In germline, CDR1 is DFQATT, CDR2 SNEGSKA (reference sequence). The CDR3 loop spans 12 amino acids. This CDR3 reads CSARPGQFGQYF. CDR3 bases: TGCAGTGCTCGGCCGGGACAATTCGGGCAGTACTTC.

This clonotype turned up a few times. The rearrangement joins TRBV7-2 to TRBJ2-7, with 10 bases identical to TRBD2. Germline lookup yields CDR1 SGHTA and CDR2 FQGNSA. With V trimmed by 5 bases and J by 4 bases, 5 bases remained unmatched. CDR3 length: 14 amino acids. CDR3 DNA: TGTGCCAGCAGCGTAGGACTAGCGGAATACGAGCAGTACTTC. Protein product: CASSVGLAEYEQYF.

The V and J genes are TRBV5-1 and TRBJ2-7; the D gene is possibly TRBD2 (5 bases). V was pared by 1 base and J by 5 bases, with 10 bases between. CDR1 SGHRS and CDR2 YFSETQ come from the germline V gene. The CDR3 runs 13 residues. CDR3 in DNA: TGCGCCAGCAGCTTGCTCGGGGAGAACGAGCAGTACTTC. Its protein is CASSLLGENEQYF.

This clonotype has more than one count but fewer than ten. V gene TRBV7-9 combines with J gene TRBJ2-1; no clear D. The CDR3 is 11 residues long. V dropped 5 bases and J dropped 8 bases, with 7 bases sitting between them. Per germline, CDR1 SEHNR and CDR2 FQNEAQ (reference sequence). For the CDR3, the DNA is TGTGCCAGCAGCCCCTCGCATGAGCAGTTCTTC. Its translation is CASSPSHEQFF. Together with reference TRBV7-9 and TRBJ2-1, the CDR3 gives the full variable domain: DTGVSQNPRHKITKRGQNVTFRCDPISEHNRLYWYRQTLGQGPEFLTYFQNEAQLEKSRLLSDRFSAERPKGSFSTLEIQRTEQGDSAMYLCASSPSHEQFFGPGTRLTVL.

The J gene is TRBJ2-5, the V gene TRBV7-9; D call uncertain. Between the trimmed V and J ends, which lost 1 base and 5 bases, there was a span of 14 bases. Per the germline V gene, CDR1 is SEHNR and CDR2 is FQNEAQ (reference sequence). The CDR3 length is 15 residues. In nucleotides, the CDR3 is TGTGCCAGCAGCTTAGAGGTTTGGACCCCGGAGACCCAGTACTTC. Amino acid sequence: CASSLEVWTPETQYF.

The chain links TRBV2 to TRBJ2-1; TRBD2 agrees at 12 bases. The V segment lost 7 bases and the J segment 3 bases; nucleotides outside the gene matches: 10. Germline CDR1 and CDR2: SNHLY and FYNNEI. The CDR3 runs 17 residues. CDR3 in DNA: TGTGCCAGCAAGCGCCGGCTAGCGGGGGGGGACTACAATGAGCAGTTCTTC. It translates to CASKRRLAGGDYNEQFF. Using reference TRBV2 and TRBJ2-1 for the parts outside the CDR3, the full variable domain is EPEVTQTPSHQVTQMGQEVILRCVPISNHLYFYWYRQILGQKVEFLVSFYNNEISEKSEIFDDQFSVERPDGSNFTLKIRSTKLEDSAMYFCASKRRLAGGDYNEQFFGPGTRLTVL.

The genes are TRBV5-1 and TRBJ2-5; TRBD2 might be the D (6 bases). Germline CDR1 and CDR2: SGHRS and YFSETQ. V lost 1 base, J lost 4 bases, and 17 bases lay in between. There are 16 residues in the CDR3. The CDR3 coding sequence is TGCGCCAGCAGCTTGACGGGAGCCGGTTTGGGAGAGACCCAGTACTTC. This codes for CASSLTGAGLGETQYF.